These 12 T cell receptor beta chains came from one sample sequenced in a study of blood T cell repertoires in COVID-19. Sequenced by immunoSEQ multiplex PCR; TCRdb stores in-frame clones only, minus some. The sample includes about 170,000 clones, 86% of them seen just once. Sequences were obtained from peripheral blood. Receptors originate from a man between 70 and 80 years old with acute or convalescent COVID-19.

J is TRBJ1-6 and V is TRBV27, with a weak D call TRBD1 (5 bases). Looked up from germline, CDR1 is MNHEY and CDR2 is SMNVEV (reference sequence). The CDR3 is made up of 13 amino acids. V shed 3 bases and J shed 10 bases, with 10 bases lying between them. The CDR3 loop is CASSFRGSSPLHF. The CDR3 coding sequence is TGTGCCAGCAGTTTTAGGGGAAGCTCACCCCTCCACTTT.

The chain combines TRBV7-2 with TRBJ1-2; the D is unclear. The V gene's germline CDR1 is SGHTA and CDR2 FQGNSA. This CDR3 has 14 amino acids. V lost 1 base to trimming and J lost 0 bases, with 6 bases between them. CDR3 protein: CASSLVYANYGYTF. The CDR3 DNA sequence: TGTGCCAGCAGCTTAGTCTATGCTAACTATGGCTACACCTTC.

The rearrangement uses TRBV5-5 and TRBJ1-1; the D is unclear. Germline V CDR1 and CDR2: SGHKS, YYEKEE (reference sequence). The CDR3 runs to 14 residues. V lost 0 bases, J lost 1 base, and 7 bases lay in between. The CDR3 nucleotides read TGTGCCAGCAGCTTGGGGACTTGGAACACTGAAGCTTTCTTT. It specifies CASSLGTWNTEAFF.

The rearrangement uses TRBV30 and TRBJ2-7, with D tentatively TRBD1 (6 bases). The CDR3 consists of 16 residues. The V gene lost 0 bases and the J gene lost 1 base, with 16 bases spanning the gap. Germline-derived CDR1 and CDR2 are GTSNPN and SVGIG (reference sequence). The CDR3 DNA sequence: TGTGCCTGGAGTGTATACAGGGCAAGACCGTCCTACGAGCAGTACTTC. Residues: CAWSVYRARPSYEQYF.

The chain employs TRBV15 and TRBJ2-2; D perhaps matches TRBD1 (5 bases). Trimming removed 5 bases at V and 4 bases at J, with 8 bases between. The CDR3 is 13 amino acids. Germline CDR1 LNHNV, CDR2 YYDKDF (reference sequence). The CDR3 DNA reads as TGTGCCACCAGCCGGCAGGGCACCGGGGAGCTGTTTTTT. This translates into CATSRQGTGELFF.

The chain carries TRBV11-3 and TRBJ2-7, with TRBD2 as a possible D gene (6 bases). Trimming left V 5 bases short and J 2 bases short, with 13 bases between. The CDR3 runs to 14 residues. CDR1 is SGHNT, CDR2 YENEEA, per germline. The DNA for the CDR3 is TGTGCCAGCAGCCTCGGGGACTCTACCTACGAGCAGTACTTC. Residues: CASSLGDSTYEQYF.

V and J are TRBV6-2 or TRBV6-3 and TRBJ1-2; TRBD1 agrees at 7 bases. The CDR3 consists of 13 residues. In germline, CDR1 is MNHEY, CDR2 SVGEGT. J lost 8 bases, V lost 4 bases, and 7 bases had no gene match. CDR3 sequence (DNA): TGTGCCAGCAGTTGGGACAGTAAAGGCGGCTACACCTTC. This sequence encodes CASSWDSKGGYTF.

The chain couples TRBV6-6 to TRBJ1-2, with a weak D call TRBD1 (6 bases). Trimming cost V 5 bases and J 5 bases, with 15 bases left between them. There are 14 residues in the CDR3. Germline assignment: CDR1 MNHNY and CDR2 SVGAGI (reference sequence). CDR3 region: CASSGRTETYGYTF. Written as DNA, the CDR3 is TGTGCCAGCAGTGGACGGACAGAGACTTATGGCTACACCTTC.

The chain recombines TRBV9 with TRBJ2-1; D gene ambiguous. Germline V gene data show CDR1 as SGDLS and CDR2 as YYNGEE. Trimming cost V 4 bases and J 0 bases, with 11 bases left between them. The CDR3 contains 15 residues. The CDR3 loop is CASSPPPGSYNEQFF. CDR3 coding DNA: TGTGCCAGCAGCCCCCCCCCAGGCTCCTACAATGAGCAGTTCTTC.

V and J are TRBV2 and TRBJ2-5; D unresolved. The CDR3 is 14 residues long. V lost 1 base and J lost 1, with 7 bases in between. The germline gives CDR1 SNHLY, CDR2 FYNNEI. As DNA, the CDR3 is TGTGCCAGCAGTGAAGTGAGTGGCCAAGAGACCCAGTACTTC. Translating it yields CASSEVSGQETQYF.

The CDR3 here is CASSSGTSYRYEQYF. CDR3 sequence (DNA): TGTGCCAGCAGCTCCGGGACTAGCTATCGCTACGAGCAGTACTTC. The rearrangement links TRBV13 to TRBJ2-7; 9 bases map to TRBD2. CDR1 and CDR2 from the germline V gene are PRHDT and FYEKMQ (reference sequence). J was trimmed by 3 bases and V by 4 bases; bases with no gene match: 7. This CDR3 is built from 15 residues. Variable domain in full (rest from reference TRBV13 and TRBJ2-7): AAGVIQSPRHLIKEKRETATLKCYPIPRHDTVYWYQQGPGQDPQFLISFYEKMQSDKGSIPDRFSAQQFSDYHSELNMSSLELGDSALYFCASSSGTSYRYEQYFGPGTRLTVT.

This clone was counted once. The chain's CDR3 is CASSPRVSGFYNEQFF. The CDR3 DNA sequence: TGTGCCAGCAGCCCCCGTGTCAGCGGGTTCTACAATGAGCAGTTCTTC. J is TRBJ2-1 and V is TRBV9, with D perhaps TRBD2 (6 bases). This CDR3 region has 16 residues. Trimming removed 4 bases at V and 3 bases at J, with 17 bases between. The germline CDR1 and CDR2 sequences are SGDLS and YYNGEE.